One and the same sample provided the 24 T cell receptor beta chains below, sequenced in a study of response to subunit inactivated influenza vaccine (dated by TCRdb to 2016 to 2019). The library was made by RT-PCR. TCRdb records Illumina HiSeq 2500 as the sequencer. The public reads were quality trimmed at Q25 with fastp and then assembled into clones with MiXCR by TCRdb, keeping productive beta chains. Rows with one shared CDR3 protein collapse into an entry with the most common genes and DNA. The sample has about 480,000 distinct CDR3 sequences on record, over 10% of them singletons. Together, the top ten hold about an eighth of the sample. The time point label, as the study defines it: 45 to 50 days after influenza vaccine administration. The sequenced sample was PBMCs from blood, obtained around seven weeks after vaccination. These receptors were collected from a man between 45 and 60 years old who received an inactivated influenza vaccine. Donor details come from another sample of the same person, matched by shared clones.

The chain carries TRBV12-3 or TRBV12-4 and TRBJ2-2, with no clear D. V lost 1 base, J lost 4 bases, and 10 bases lay in between. This CDR3 spans 15 amino acids. The DNA for the CDR3 is TGTGCCAGCAGTTTAGTTTTGCCTGGCACCGGGGAGCTGTTTTTT. It encodes CASSLVLPGTGELFF.

The gene calls are TRBV12-3 or TRBV12-4 and TRBJ2-6, with a weak D call TRBD1 (6 bases). The ends were cut back, 1 base at V and 0 bases at J, with 13 bases in the middle. This CDR3 comprises 18 residues. CDR3 sequence (DNA): TGTGCCAGCAGTTTAGGGTGGGGGCTCTTCTCTGGGGCCAACGTCCTGACTTTC. This codes for CASSLGWGLFSGANVLTF.

The rearrangement links TRBV7-6 to TRBJ2-1; 8 bases agree with TRBD1. Trimming cost V 7 bases and J 10 bases; bases outside gene matches: 9. The CDR3 loop spans 13 amino acids. Germline-derived CDR1 and CDR2 are SGHVS and FNYEAQ. Written as DNA, the CDR3 is TGTGCCAGCACTCAGGGGGCCACAGGGGAGCAGTTCTTC. This codes for CASTQGATGEQFF.

In its sample, this clonotype was seen a few times. The chain recombines TRBV20-1 with TRBJ2-3, with D tentatively TRBD1 or TRBD2 (5 bases each). CDR3 length equals 14 residues. CDR1 is DFQATT, CDR2 SNEGSKA, per germline (reference sequence). V lost 4 bases, J lost 1 base, and 12 bases lay in between. In DNA form, the CDR3 reads TGCAGTGCTATAGGGACCGCGGGCACAGATACGCAGTATTTT. Amino acids: CSAIGTAGTDTQYF.

The chain couples TRBV7-2 to TRBJ2-5; TRBD1 matches at 8 bases. The length of the CDR3 is 14 residues. The V segment lost 0 bases and the J segment 4 bases; nucleotides outside the gene matches: 1. Germline-derived CDR1 and CDR2 are SGHTA and FQGNSA. This CDR3 reads CASSLARGRETQYF. The CDR3 bases are TGTGCCAGCAGCTTAGCCAGGGGGCGAGAGACCCAGTACTTC.

This clonotype was counted ten times or more. The chain combines TRBV11-1 with TRBJ1-6, with D perhaps matching TRBD1 (5 bases). Trimming left V 5 bases short and J 8 bases short, with 13 bases between. The CDR3 is 14 residues long. Germline CDR1 and CDR2: SGHAT and FQDESV (reference sequence). The CDR3 loop reads CASSLDDSYSPLHF. The DNA of the CDR3 is TGTGCCAGCAGCCTAGATGACAGCTATTCACCCCTCCACTTT.

This clonotype has only a few counts. The rearrangement joins TRBV2 to TRBJ2-1; no firm D call. Trimming pared 5 bases from V and 1 base from J, leaving 24 bases between. The CDR3 sequence is 19 residues long. Germline V gene sequence: CDR1 SNHLY, CDR2 FYNNEI. The CDR3 here is CASSLFSRRGDSSYNEQFF. The CDR3, as DNA: TGTGCCAGCAGTTTATTTTCCCGCCGTGGAGATAGTTCCTACAATGAGCAGTTCTTC.

This clonotype was found many times. The chain is built from TRBV5-1 and TRBJ2-7; 7 nucleotides line up with TRBD2. V was pared by 3 bases and J by 0 bases, with 6 bases of the junction left unmatched. Germline assignment: CDR1 SGHRS and CDR2 YFSETQ. The CDR3 is made up of 15 amino acids. CDR3 DNA: TGCGCCAGCAGCTCGGTCGGGGGGTACTCCTACGAGCAGTACTTC. Translated: CASSSVGGYSYEQYF. The full variable domain, in which reference TRBV5-1 and TRBJ2-7 provide the parts outside the CDR3, is KAGVTQTPRYLIKTRGQQVTLSCSPISGHRSVSWYQQTPGQGLQFLFEYFSETQRNKGNFPGRFSGRQFSNSRSEMNVSTLELGDSALYLCASSSVGGYSYEQYFGPGTRLTVT.

V is TRBV20-1 and J is TRBJ2-7; D ambiguous. With 3 bases removed from V and 5 bases from J, the gap between germline ends came to 8 bases. CDR3 size: 11 residues. Germline V gene lookup returns CDR1 DFQATT and CDR2 SNEGSKA (reference sequence). Here the CDR3 reads CSASARNEQYF. The CDR3 region has the DNA TGCAGTGCTAGCGCCAGGAACGAGCAGTACTTC.

This clonotype was recorded a few times. The rearrangement joins TRBV2 to TRBJ1-5, with D maybe TRBD1 (6 bases). CDR3 length: 15 residues. Germline CDR1 reads SNHLY; CDR2 reads FYNNEI. Trimming shortened V by 3 bases and J by 4 bases, and 13 bases separated the two germline ends. CDR3 residues: CASSEFRGPNQPQHF. CDR3 nucleotide sequence: TGTGCCAGCAGTGAGTTCAGGGGACCTAATCAGCCCCAGCATTTT.

This clonotype was observed a handful of times. V gene TRBV28 combines with J gene TRBJ2-3; D gene ambiguous. Germline-derived CDR1 and CDR2 are MDHEN and SYDVKM. V gave up 5 bases and J gave up 5 bases, with 2 bases separating them. This CDR3 contains 10 residues. The CDR3 DNA is TGTGCCAGCAGTAGAGATACGCAGTATTTT. Translating gives CASSRDTQYF.

This clonotype was observed a few times. The chain is built from TRBV11-2 and TRBJ2-7; 11 nucleotides match TRBD1. The CDR3 runs to 15 residues. The junction had 5 bases not matched to a gene; V was cut back by 5 bases and J by 2 bases. From germline, CDR1 is SGHAT and CDR2 FQNNGV. The CDR3 loop is CASSTGTGGTYEQYF. The DNA of the CDR3 is TGTGCCAGCAGCACCGGGACAGGGGGAACCTACGAGCAGTACTTC.

This chain uses TRBV10-3 with TRBJ2-1; the D gene is possibly TRBD2 (6 bases). The length of the CDR3 is 16 residues. V was pared by 3 bases and J by 4 bases, with 16 bases between. Looked up from germline, CDR1 is ENHRY and CDR2 is SYGVKD. The CDR3 sequence is CAISENAGTLYNEQFF. The DNA of the CDR3 is TGTGCCATCAGTGAAAATGCGGGGACCCTGTACAATGAGCAGTTCTTC.

The gene calls are TRBV7-2 and TRBJ2-7; D tentatively reads TRBD1 or TRBD2 (5 bases each). The germline V gene has CDR1 SGHTA and CDR2 FQGNSA. Trimming took 5 bases from V and 1 from J, leaving 15 bases between them. CDR3 length: 15 residues. The CDR3 DNA is TGTGCCAGCAGCATACCGGGACCCAGTTCCTACGAGCAGTACTTC. This translates into CASSIPGPSSYEQYF.

This clonotype was seen a handful of times. Written as DNA, the CDR3 is TGCAGTGCTAGAAGGGGGACACCGAACACTGAAGCTTTCTTT. Its protein is CSARRGTPNTEAFF. V gene TRBV20-1 combines with J gene TRBJ1-1, with D maybe TRBD1 (6 bases). Looked up from germline, CDR1 is DFQATT and CDR2 is SNEGSKA (reference sequence). V was clipped by 2 bases and J by 1 base, with 11 bases between them. The CDR3 is 14 amino acids.

The chain couples TRBV13 to TRBJ2-5; 13 bases fit TRBD2. The ends lost 5 bases at V and 4 bases at J; junction bases unmatched: 7. The CDR3 is made up of 16 amino acids. Germline-derived CDR1 and CDR2 are PRHDT and FYEKMQ (reference sequence). The CDR3 bases are TGTGCCAGCAGCCAAAGACTAGCGGGAGGTGGAGAGACCCAGTACTTC. Translation: CASSQRLAGGGETQYF.

V and J are TRBV3-1 and TRBJ2-7; a possible D gene is TRBD1 (5 bases). The length of the CDR3 is 16 residues. Per the germline V gene, CDR1 is LGHDT and CDR2 is YNNKEL (reference sequence). With 5 bases removed from V and 0 bases from J, the gap between germline ends came to 17 bases. In nucleotides, the CDR3 is TGTGCCAGCAGCGGATTCCTCCAGACAGCCTCCTACGAGCAGTACTTC. Translated, it gives CASSGFLQTASYEQYF.

The CDR3 reads CASSSDRTSGTQYF. CDR3 nucleotides: TGTGCCAGCAGTTCAGATCGGACTAGCGGGACCCAGTACTTC. The rearrangement links TRBV16 to TRBJ2-5, with 10 bases that match TRBD2. Germline CDR1 KGHSY, CDR2 FQNENV. The CDR3 consists of 14 residues. The ends lost 6 bases at V and 7 bases at J; junction bases unmatched: 8.

This clonotype appeared a few times. This chain joins TRBV15 and TRBJ2-5; 11 bases fit TRBD2. This CDR3 is built from 17 residues. V was clipped by 1 base and J by 5 bases; unmatched bases: 9. Germline V gene sequence: CDR1 LNHNV, CDR2 YYDKDF (reference sequence). The CDR3 DNA reads TGTGCCACCAGCAGAGCAGGTTTAGCGGGAGGGCTGGAGACCCAGTACTTC. It encodes CATSRAGLAGGLETQYF.

This clonotype was detected only a few times. This rearrangement joins TRBV29-1 to TRBJ1-4; weak D call: TRBD1 (6 bases). Germline V lookup: CDR1 SQVTM, CDR2 ANQGSEA. The CDR3 is 12 residues long. The chain's CDR3 is CGAQGPNEKLFF. For the CDR3, the DNA is TGCGGGGCACAGGGCCCTAATGAAAAACTGTTTTTT.

The V gene is TRBV29-1, the J gene TRBJ2-1; no reliable D call. The CDR3 totals 14 residues. In germline, CDR1 is SQVTM, CDR2 ANQGSEA. V dropped 5 bases and J dropped 12 bases, with 23 bases sitting between them. The DNA for the CDR3 is TGCAGCGTTCCCCTTACCAGTTACATCGTTGGGCAGTTCTTC. It codes for CSVPLTSYIVGQFF.

This clonotype was observed a few times. The gene calls are TRBV20-1 and TRBJ2-1; 12 bases match TRBD2. V was pared by 4 bases and J by 0 bases, with 13 bases of the junction left unmatched. There are 19 residues in the CDR3. Germline loops: CDR1 DFQATT, CDR2 SNEGSKA (reference sequence). The CDR3 is CSANTASGRALNSYNEQFF. CDR3 nucleotides: TGCAGTGCTAATACCGCTAGCGGGAGGGCCCTTAACTCCTACAATGAGCAGTTCTTC.

This CDR3 is CASSLMRVGTGGYNEQFF. In DNA form, the CDR3 reads TGTGCCAGCAGCCTTATGCGGGTCGGGACAGGGGGCTACAATGAGCAGTTCTTC. The V gene is TRBV7-2, the J gene TRBJ2-1; 11 positions match TRBD1. The CDR3 loop spans 18 amino acids. The V segment lost 5 bases and the J segment 3 bases; nucleotides outside the gene matches: 12. Germline CDR1 SGHTA, CDR2 FQGNSA.

This clonotype was counted a few times. The V and J genes are TRBV25-1 and TRBJ2-7, with unresolved D. Germline assignment: CDR1 MGHDK and CDR2 SYGVNS. The CDR3 runs 12 residues. The V gene lost 3 bases and the J gene lost 1 base, with 4 bases spanning the gap. This chain's CDR3 is CASSDASYEQYF. In DNA form, the CDR3 reads TGTGCCAGCAGTGACGCTTCCTACGAGCAGTACTTC.